This record looks at one TCR beta chain sequence and its context. These data are taken from a study of T cell changes during pregnancy in multiple sclerosis. Clones were sequenced by immunoSEQ multiplex PCR, and TCRdb holds only the in-frame ones, with some missing. The sample shows just over 90,000 clones, 75% to 95% of them seen only once. Looked up from germline, CDR1 is MNHNS and CDR2 is SASEGT. The CDR3 totals 14 residues. Losses at the gene ends were 8 bases for V and 0 bases for J; bases not matched to a gene: 5. Sequencing was performed on peripheral blood, taken after pregnancy. The origin of this receptor is a female donor in good health, enrolled as a control in a pregnancy study. This chain connects TRBV6-1 to TRBJ2-5; 8 bases match TRBD1. The CDR3 coding sequence is TGTGCCAGCCTCAGACAGGGGTACCAAGAGACCCAGTACTTC. Its translation is CASLRQGYQETQYF.